One T cell receptor (beta chain) is described in this entry. Per the authors' pipeline: Reference gene primer amplification gave nucleated cell count estimates. Only in-frame clones appear in the TCRdb table, and some are missing; sequencing was by immunoSEQ multiplex PCR. V and J calls and clone size are given by that table; D and trimming were obtained from the DNA. The data show 240,000 or so clones, about 73% seen once. The germline V and J ends were trimmed by 6 bases and 8 bases, with 10 bases remaining between them. The CDR3 loop spans 12 amino acids. This sample was taken from a study of blood T cell repertoires in COVID-19. On the study more broadly: Sources were T cells, B-cell-depleted T cells, or PBMCs; the material itself was cDNA or gDNA.

The clonotype was recovered from an elderly woman with acute or convalescent COVID-19. This chain connects TRBV12-3 or TRBV12-4 to TRBJ1-4; D gene unclear. The material sequenced was peripheral blood. CDR3 nucleotides: TGTGCCAGCAGCTTAAAGGAGGAAAAACTGTTTTTT. This translates into CASSLKEEKLFF.